Described below is a single TCR beta chain sequence and its context. Profiling relied on immunoSEQ multiplex PCR, and the TCRdb table lists in-frame clones only, not all of them. The table has under 85,000 clones, about 61% seen once; the top ten hold roughly 49%. Germline CDR1 MNHEY, CDR2 SVGAGI. Trimming removed 0 bases from V and 1 base from J; junction bases left unmatched: 0. CDR3 length: 15 amino acids. The data stem from a study of shared clonotypes between healthy human individuals. The J gene is TRBJ2-3, the V gene TRBV6-5, with 8 bases that match TRBD2. The sequence was obtained from a young man in good health. The sequencing input was memory CD8+ T cells sorted from blood. Subset defined: CD45RO+ cells pooled with CCR7-negative TemRA cells. The CDR3: CASSYSREGTDTQYF. For the CDR3, the DNA is TGTGCCAGCAGTTACTCGCGGGAGGGCACAGATACGCAGTATTTT.